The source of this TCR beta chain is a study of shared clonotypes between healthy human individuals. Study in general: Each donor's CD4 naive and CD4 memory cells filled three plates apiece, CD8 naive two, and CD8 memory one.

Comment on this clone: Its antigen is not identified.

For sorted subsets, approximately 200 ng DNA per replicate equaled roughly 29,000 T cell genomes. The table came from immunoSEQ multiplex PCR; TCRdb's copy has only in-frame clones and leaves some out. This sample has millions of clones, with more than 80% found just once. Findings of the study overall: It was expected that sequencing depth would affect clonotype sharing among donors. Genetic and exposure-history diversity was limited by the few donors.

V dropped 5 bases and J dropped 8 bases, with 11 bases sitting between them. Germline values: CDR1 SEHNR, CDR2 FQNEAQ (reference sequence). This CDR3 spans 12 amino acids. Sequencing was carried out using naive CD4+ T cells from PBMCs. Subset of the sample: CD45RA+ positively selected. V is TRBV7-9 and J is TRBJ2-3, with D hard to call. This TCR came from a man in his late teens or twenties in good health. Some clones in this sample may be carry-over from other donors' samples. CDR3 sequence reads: CASSPPPATQYF. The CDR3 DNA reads TGTGCCAGCAGCCCCCCCCCGGCTACGCAGTATTTT.